A single sample gave rise to the 18 T cell receptor beta chains below, sequenced in a study of shared clonotypes between healthy human individuals. The repertoire was sequenced with immunoSEQ multiplex PCR; TCRdb's copy has only in-frame clones and lacks some. The top ten clones hold approximately 1.5% of a sample with some 1 million clones, approximately 72% of them seen once. Sequences were obtained from memory CD4+ T cells sorted from blood. Sample subset: CD45RA-negative fraction. The origin of the receptors is a man between 18 and 35 years old in good health.

J is TRBJ2-3 and V is TRBV6-5, with D unresolved. Germline V gene lookup returns CDR1 MNHEY and CDR2 SVGAGI. CDR3 length: 14 amino acids. With 6 bases removed from V and 2 bases from J, the gap between germline ends came to 12 bases. The CDR3 reads CASRDVGTTDTQYF. CDR3 sequence (DNA): TGTGCCAGCAGGGATGTAGGTACCACAGATACGCAGTATTTT.

The rearrangement joins TRBV7-9 to TRBJ2-2, with TRBD2 identical over 11 bases. V lost 3 bases and J lost 1; bases outside the gene matches: 1. CDR3 length equals 16 residues. The germline V gene has CDR1 SEHNR and CDR2 FQNEAQ (reference sequence). CDR3 DNA sequence: TGTGCCAGCAGCTTGGGACTAGCGGTGAACACCGGGGAGCTGTTTTTT. It translates to CASSLGLAVNTGELFF.

This clone turned up a few times. The identical CDR3 is also encoded by other nucleotide sequences in the sample. The chain combines TRBV19 with TRBJ1-3; 11 nucleotides align to TRBD1. The germline V gene encodes CDR1 LNHDA and CDR2 SQIVND (reference sequence). V trimming: 8 bases; J trimming: 3 bases; junction bases outside the gene matches: 3. CDR3 length: 14 residues. The CDR3 sequence is CASADRGLGNTIYF. The CDR3 DNA reads TGTGCCAGTGCGGACAGGGGGCTTGGAAACACCATATATTTT.

In its sample, this clone was seen a few times. This sample also contains other DNA sequences that code for the same CDR3. The V gene is TRBV18, the J gene TRBJ2-7; D not certain. The CDR3 totals 13 residues. The V and J ends lost 4 bases and 2 bases respectively, with 9 bases between them. Germline V CDR1 and CDR2: KGHSH, LQKENI. CDR3 nucleotide sequence: TGTGCCAGCTCACTCAACAGCGCCTACGAGCAGTACTTC. Protein: CASSLNSAYEQYF.

This clone was observed a single time. The rearrangement joins TRBV5-1 to TRBJ2-3; 7 bases are shared with TRBD1. Germline CDR1 and CDR2: SGHRS and YFSETQ. V was clipped by 4 bases and J by 1 base; unmatched bases: 6. This CDR3 comprises 15 residues. The CDR3 DNA reads TGCGCCAGCAGCCGAGGGACAGTCCGCACAGATACGCAGTATTTT. It codes for CASSRGTVRTDTQYF.

This clone was seen only a few times. The chain combines TRBV9 with TRBJ2-7; TRBD2 might be the D (5 bases). The CDR3 sequence is 16 residues long. Deletions cut 2 bases from V and 2 bases from J, with 17 bases between. Germline CDR1 reads SGDLS; CDR2 reads YYNGEE. The CDR3, as DNA: TGTGCCAGCAGCGTCCCCCCGGGAAACTTGACCTACGAGCAGTACTTC. Its translation is CASSVPPGNLTYEQYF.

The chain employs TRBV5-6 and TRBJ1-6; TRBD1 aligns across 8 bases. The germline V gene encodes CDR1 SGHDT and CDR2 YYEEEE. The junction had 4 bases not matched to a gene; V was cut back by 4 bases and J by 7 bases. This CDR3 is 14 amino acids long. The CDR3: CASSMDRVNSPLHF. CDR3 DNA sequence: TGTGCCAGCAGCATGGACAGGGTCAATTCACCCCTCCACTTT.

The chain couples TRBV2 to TRBJ2-5; 10 nucleotides align to TRBD2. V lost 4 bases and J lost 6; bases outside the gene matches: 8. There are 15 residues in the CDR3. From germline, CDR1 is SNHLY and CDR2 FYNNEI. The DNA of the CDR3 is TGTGCCAGCAGTGTATCGGCTAGCGGGGGTAAGACCCAGTACTTC. The encoded protein is CASSVSASGGKTQYF.

V usage is TRBV11-2 and J usage is TRBJ2-7, with 12 bases that match TRBD2. Germline trimming cut 3 bases from V and 7 bases from J; bases unmatched to any gene: 16. CDR1 SGHAT and CDR2 FQNNGV come from the germline V gene. This CDR3 comprises 18 residues. For the CDR3, the DNA is TGTGCCAGCAGCTTGACTGGATTAATGACTAGCGGGAGTTCGGAGCAGTACTTC. This translates into CASSLTGLMTSGSSEQYF.

This clone appeared a few times. Other DNA sequences in the same sample also yield this CDR3. This chain uses TRBV5-6 with TRBJ2-1; no definite D call. V lost 2 bases to trimming and J lost 4 bases, with 7 bases between them. Germline-derived CDR1 and CDR2 are SGHDT and YYEEEE. CDR3 length equals 13 residues. The DNA of the CDR3 is TGTGCCAGCAGCTTTCGAGGTTACAATGAGCAGTTCTTC. This sequence encodes CASSFRGYNEQFF.

This chain links TRBV2 with TRBJ1-3; the match to TRBD1 covers 9 bases. The CDR3 spans 16 residues. Trimming cost V 6 bases and J 5 bases; bases outside gene matches: 11. Germline V gene sequence: CDR1 SNHLY, CDR2 FYNNEI. The CDR3, as DNA: TGTGCCAGCAGCCTCACCGGGACAGGGTCAAGAAACACCATATATTTT. Encoded protein: CASSLTGTGSRNTIYF.

V is TRBV15 and J is TRBJ1-2; TRBD1 agrees at 8 bases. After removal of 5 bases from V and 8 bases from J, the junction contained 10 bases not matched to a gene. Germline CDR1 is LNHNV and CDR2 is YYDKDF (reference sequence). The CDR3 is made up of 14 amino acids. The CDR3 sequence is CATSVRTGRGGYTF. CDR3 coding DNA: TGTGCCACCAGCGTAAGGACAGGGCGAGGGGGCTACACCTTC.

This clone was observed a single time. This chain connects TRBV9 to TRBJ2-7; the match to TRBD1 covers 8 bases. J lost 2 bases, V lost 4 bases, and 5 bases had no gene match. Germline CDR1 and CDR2: SGDLS and YYNGEE. The CDR3 has 14 amino acids. Written as DNA, the CDR3 is TGTGCCAGCAGCCCCAGGGGGCTAACCTACGAGCAGTACTTC. This translates into CASSPRGLTYEQYF.

On this clone itself: Other DNA sequences in the same sample also yield this CDR3. The chain links TRBV19 to TRBJ1-1, with D maybe TRBD1 (5 bases). The CDR3 runs to 14 residues. Germline V lookup: CDR1 LNHDA, CDR2 SQIVND (reference sequence). Trimming stripped 3 bases from V and 0 bases from J, with 8 bases between. As DNA, the CDR3 is TGTGCCAGTAGTATTAGGGGCATGAACACTGAAGCTTTCTTT. Residues: CASSIRGMNTEAFF.

The rearrangement joins TRBV14 to TRBJ1-1; the D gene is possibly TRBD1 (6 bases). CDR1 is SGHDN, CDR2 FVKESK, per germline. The CDR3 runs 14 residues. Trimming shortened V by 2 bases and J by 4 bases, and 11 bases separated the two germline ends. This CDR3 reads CASSQKQGVTEAFF. CDR3 sequence (DNA): TGTGCCAGCAGCCAAAAACAGGGAGTCACTGAAGCTTTCTTT.

The gene calls are TRBV30 and TRBJ1-3, with D unclear. Germline CDR1 and CDR2: GTSNPN and SVGIG (reference sequence). The V end was cut by 3 bases, the J end by 0 bases, with 6 bases between. The CDR3 is made up of 13 amino acids. CDR3 in amino acids: CAWSRDSGNTIYF. CDR3 DNA sequence: TGTGCCTGGAGCCGGGACTCTGGAAACACCATATATTTT.

In regard to this clone: The same CDR3 also results from other DNA sequences found in this sample. This rearrangement joins TRBV7-9 to TRBJ2-1; tentatively, D is TRBD2 (6 bases). From germline, CDR1 is SEHNR and CDR2 FQNEAQ (reference sequence). The V gene lost 1 base and the J gene lost 4 bases, with 8 bases spanning the gap. The CDR3 is made up of 14 amino acids. This CDR3 reads CASSLGAGYNEQFF. For the CDR3, the DNA is TGTGCCAGCAGCTTAGGGGCGGGGTACAATGAGCAGTTCTTC.

On this clone: This same CDR3 is encoded by further DNA sequences in the sample. The chain's CDR3 is CASSLLSYEQYF. CDR3 sequence (DNA): TGTGCCAGCTCACTCCTGTCCTACGAGCAGTACTTC. The chain uses TRBV18 and TRBJ2-7; D remains unclear. CDR3 length: 12 residues. Trimming took off 4 bases at V and 1 base at J, with 5 bases between the two ends. The germline V gene encodes CDR1 KGHSH and CDR2 LQKENI.